The clone carrying this T cell receptor beta chain was detected a few times. Its antigen remains unidentified. This clone may be a read error of a much larger clone one base away. The entire patient cohort was treatment-naive prior to thyroid surgery. The data were taken from a study of metastatic and nonmetastatic thyroid tumors. Regarding the study as a whole: It was reported that TCR beta diversity was significantly higher in malignant thyroid tumors than benign nodules, in blood and tumor.

Original processing notes: Construction of a distant-metastasis classifier for papillary thyroid cancer relied on CDR3 differences across clinicopathological groups. TCRdb reanalyzed the PCR reads via MiXCR. TCRdb, not the original authors, processed these V and J calls. The sample has over 40,000 clones; around a quarter are singletons. The ends were cut back, 3 bases at V and 8 bases at J, with 8 bases in the middle. The CDR3 is 11 amino acids. CDR1 is SGHDT, CDR2 YYEEEE, per germline. This TCR was recovered from a male donor with papillary thyroid cancer or a benign thyroid nodule (not recorded which). Some clones in this sample may be carry-over from other donors' samples. V and J are TRBV5-6 and TRBJ1-2; D is unclear. The material sequenced was blood. The CDR3 region has the DNA TGTGCCAGCAGCTCGGCCGGGGGCTACACCTTC. Its protein product is CASSSAGGYTF.